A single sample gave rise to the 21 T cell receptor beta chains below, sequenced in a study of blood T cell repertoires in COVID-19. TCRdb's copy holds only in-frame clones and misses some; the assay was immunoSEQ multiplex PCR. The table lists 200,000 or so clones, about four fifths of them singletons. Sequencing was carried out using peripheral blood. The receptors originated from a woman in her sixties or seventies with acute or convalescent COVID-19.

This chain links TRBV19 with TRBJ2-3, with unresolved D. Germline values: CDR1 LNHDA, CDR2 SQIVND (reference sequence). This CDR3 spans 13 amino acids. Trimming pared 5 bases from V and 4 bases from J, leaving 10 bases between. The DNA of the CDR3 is TGTGCCAGTAGTCTCCTCCGAGCAGATACGCAGTATTTT. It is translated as CASSLLRADTQYF. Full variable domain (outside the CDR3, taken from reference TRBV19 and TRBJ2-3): DGGITQSPKYLFRKEGQNVTLSCEQNLNHDAMYWYRQDPGQGLRLIYYSQIVNDFQKGDIAEGYSVSREKKESFPLTVTSAQKNPTAFYLCASSLLRADTQYFGPGTRLTVL.

For the CDR3, the DNA is TGTGCCTGGAGCGGGAACTCTGGAAACACCATATATTTT. This sequence encodes CAWSGNSGNTIYF. V usage is TRBV30 and J usage is TRBJ1-3; no firm D call. This CDR3 has 13 residues. Germline CDR1 is GTSNPN and CDR2 is SVGIG (reference sequence). Trimming cost V 3 bases and J 0 bases, with 6 bases left between them. The variable domain in full, completed from reference TRBV30 and TRBJ1-3, reads SQTIHQWPATLVQPVGSPLSLECTVEGTSNPNLYWYRQAAGRGLQLLFYSVGIGQISSEVPQNLSASRPQDRQFILSSKKLLLSDSGFYLCAWSGNSGNTIYFGEGSWLTVV.

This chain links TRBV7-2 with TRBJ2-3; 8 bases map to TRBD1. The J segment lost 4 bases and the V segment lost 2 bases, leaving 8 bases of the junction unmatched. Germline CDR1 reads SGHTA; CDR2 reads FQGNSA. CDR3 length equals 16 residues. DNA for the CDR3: TGTGCCAGCAGCTTATCGGGGCAGGGGGCGGCAGATACGCAGTATTTT. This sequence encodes CASSLSGQGAADTQYF.

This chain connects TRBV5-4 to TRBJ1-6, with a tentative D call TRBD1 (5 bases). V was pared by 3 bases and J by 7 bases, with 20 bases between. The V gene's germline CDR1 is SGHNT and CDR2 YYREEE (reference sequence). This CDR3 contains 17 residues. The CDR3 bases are TGTGCCAGCAGCTCTGAGCCAGGGTATAGTTTCAATTCACCCCTCCACTTT. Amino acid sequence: CASSSEPGYSFNSPLHF. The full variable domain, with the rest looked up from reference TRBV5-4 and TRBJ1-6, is ETGVTQSPTHLIKTRGQQVTLRCSSQSGHNTVSWYQQALGQGPQFIFQYYREEENGRGNFPPRFSGLQFPNYSSELNVNALELDDSALYLCASSSEPGYSFNSPLHFGNGTRLTVT.

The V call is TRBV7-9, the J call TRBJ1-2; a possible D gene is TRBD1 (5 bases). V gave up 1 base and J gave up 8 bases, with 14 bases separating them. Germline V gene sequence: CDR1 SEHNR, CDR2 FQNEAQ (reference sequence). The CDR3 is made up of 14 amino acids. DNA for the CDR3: TGTGCCAGCAGCTTAGTGCACCCAGGGATAGGCTACACCTTC. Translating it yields CASSLVHPGIGYTF.

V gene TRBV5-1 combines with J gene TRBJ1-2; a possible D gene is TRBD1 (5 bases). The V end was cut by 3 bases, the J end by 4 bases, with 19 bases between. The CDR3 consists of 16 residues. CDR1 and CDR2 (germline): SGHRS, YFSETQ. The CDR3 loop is CASSYRISDTFYGYTF. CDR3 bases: TGCGCCAGCAGCTACCGAATATCGGACACCTTCTATGGCTACACCTTC.

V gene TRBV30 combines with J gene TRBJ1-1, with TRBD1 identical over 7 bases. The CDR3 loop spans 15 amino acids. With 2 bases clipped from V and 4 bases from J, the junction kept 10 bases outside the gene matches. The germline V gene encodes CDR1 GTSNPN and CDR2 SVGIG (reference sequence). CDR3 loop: CAWSTNRGIITEAFF. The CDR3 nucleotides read TGTGCCTGGAGTACGAACAGGGGTATAATCACTGAAGCTTTCTTT. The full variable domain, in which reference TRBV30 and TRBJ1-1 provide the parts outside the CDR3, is SQTIHQWPATLVQPVGSPLSLECTVEGTSNPNLYWYRQAAGRGLQLLFYSVGIGQISSEVPQNLSASRPQDRQFILSSKKLLLSDSGFYLCAWSTNRGIITEAFFGQGTRLTVV.

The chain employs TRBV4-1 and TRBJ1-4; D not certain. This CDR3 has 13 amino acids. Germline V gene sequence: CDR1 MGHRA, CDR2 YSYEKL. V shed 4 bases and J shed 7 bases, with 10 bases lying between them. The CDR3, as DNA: TGCGCCAGCAGCCCGCAGATGTTTGAAAAACTGTTTTTT. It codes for CASSPQMFEKLFF.

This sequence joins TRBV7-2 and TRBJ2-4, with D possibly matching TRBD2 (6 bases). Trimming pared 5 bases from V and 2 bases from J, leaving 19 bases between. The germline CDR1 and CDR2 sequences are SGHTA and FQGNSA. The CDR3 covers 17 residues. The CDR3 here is CASSPSETRRTKNIQYF. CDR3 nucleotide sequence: TGTGCCAGCAGCCCTTCTGAGACTAGGCGAACCAAAAACATTCAGTACTTC.

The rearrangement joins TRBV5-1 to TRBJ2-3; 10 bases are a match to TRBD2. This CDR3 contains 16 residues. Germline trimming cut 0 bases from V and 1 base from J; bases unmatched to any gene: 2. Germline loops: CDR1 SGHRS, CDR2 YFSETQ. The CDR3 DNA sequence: TGCGCCAGCAGCTTGGTCACTAGCGGGGGCACAGATACGCAGTATTTT. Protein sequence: CASSLVTSGGTDTQYF.

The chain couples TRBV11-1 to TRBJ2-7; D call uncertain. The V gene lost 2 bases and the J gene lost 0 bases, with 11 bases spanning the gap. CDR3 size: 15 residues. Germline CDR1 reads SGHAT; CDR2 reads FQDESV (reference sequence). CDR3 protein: CASSLSRGSSYEQYF. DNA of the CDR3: TGTGCCAGCAGCTTATCCCGCGGTAGCTCCTACGAGCAGTACTTC.

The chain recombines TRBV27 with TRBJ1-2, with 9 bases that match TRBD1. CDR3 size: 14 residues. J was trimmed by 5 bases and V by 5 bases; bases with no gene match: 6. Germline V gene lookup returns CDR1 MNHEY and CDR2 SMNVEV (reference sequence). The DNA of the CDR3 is TGTGCCAGCAGTGTGGGACAGGGCTCTTATGGCTACACCTTC. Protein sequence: CASSVGQGSYGYTF.

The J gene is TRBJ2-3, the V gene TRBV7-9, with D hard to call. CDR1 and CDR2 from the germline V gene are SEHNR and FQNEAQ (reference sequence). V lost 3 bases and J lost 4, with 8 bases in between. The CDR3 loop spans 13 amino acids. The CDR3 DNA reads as TGTGCCAGCAGCTTTTCAAGCCCAGATACGCAGTATTTT. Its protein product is CASSFSSPDTQYF.

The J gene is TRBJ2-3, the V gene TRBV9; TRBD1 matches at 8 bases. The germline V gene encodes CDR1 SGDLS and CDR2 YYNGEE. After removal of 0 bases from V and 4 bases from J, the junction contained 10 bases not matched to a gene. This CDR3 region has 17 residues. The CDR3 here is CASSVATTGAGPDTQYF. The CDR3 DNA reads TGTGCCAGCAGCGTAGCTACGACAGGGGCTGGACCAGATACGCAGTATTTT.

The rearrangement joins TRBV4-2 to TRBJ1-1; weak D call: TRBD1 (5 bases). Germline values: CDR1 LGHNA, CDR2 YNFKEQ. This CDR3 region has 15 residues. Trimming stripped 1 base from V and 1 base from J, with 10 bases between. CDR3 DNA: TGTGCCAGCAGCCAAGGGGCAGGGTCGAACACTGAAGCTTTCTTT. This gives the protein CASSQGAGSNTEAFF.

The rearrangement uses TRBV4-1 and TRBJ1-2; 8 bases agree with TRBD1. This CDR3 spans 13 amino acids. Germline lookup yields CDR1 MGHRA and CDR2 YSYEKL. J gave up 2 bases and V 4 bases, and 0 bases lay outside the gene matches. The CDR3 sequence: CASSRTGNYGYTF. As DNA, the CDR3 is TGCGCCAGCAGCCGGACAGGGAACTATGGCTACACCTTC.

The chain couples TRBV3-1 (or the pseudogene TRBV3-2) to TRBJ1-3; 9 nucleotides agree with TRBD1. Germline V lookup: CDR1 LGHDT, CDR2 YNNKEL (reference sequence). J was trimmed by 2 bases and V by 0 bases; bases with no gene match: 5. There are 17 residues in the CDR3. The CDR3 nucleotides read TGTGCCAGCAGCCAAGATATTAGGACAGGGGCTGGAAACACCATATATTTT. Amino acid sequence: CASSQDIRTGAGNTIYF.

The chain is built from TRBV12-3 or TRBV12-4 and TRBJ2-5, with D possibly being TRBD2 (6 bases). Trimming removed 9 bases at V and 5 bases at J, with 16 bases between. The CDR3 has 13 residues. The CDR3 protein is CASGRGATETQYF. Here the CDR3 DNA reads TGTGCCAGTGGGCGGGGTGCTACGGAGACCCAGTACTTC.

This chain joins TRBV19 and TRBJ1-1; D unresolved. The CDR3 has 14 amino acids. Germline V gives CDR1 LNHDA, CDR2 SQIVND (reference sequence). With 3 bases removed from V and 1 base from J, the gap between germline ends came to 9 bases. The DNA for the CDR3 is TGTGCCAGTAGTATGGATGCGGGGAACACTGAAGCTTTCTTT. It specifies CASSMDAGNTEAFF.

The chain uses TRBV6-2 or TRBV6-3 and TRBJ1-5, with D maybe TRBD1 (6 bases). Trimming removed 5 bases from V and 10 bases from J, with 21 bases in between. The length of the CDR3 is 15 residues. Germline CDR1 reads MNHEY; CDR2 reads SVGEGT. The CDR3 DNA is TGTGCCAGCAGTCGAGGGACAACCGGTATTCGTCCCCAGCATTTT. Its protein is CASSRGTTGIRPQHF.

For the CDR3, the DNA is TGTGCCAGCAGTTACTCTGGAACGGACCCAGGGGAAAAACTGTTTTTT. Protein product: CASSYSGTDPGEKLFF. The chain links TRBV6-2 or TRBV6-3 to TRBJ1-4; TRBD1 is a possible D gene (5 bases). V was pared by 0 bases and J by 8 bases, with 16 bases between. This CDR3 has 16 amino acids. The germline V gene encodes CDR1 MNHEY and CDR2 SVGEGT.